Following are 13 T cell receptor beta chains from one sample sequenced in a study of T cell responses to AZD1222 COVID-19 vaccine. Profiled with immunoSEQ multiplex PCR; TCRdb holds only in-frame clones, not every one. The sample contains approximately 150,000 clones, 85% to 90% of which appear only once. The sample in question was peripheral blood, obtained on day 0 of AZD1222 vaccination. Source of these receptors: an adult in good health.

This clone was counted a single time. This rearrangement joins TRBV13 to TRBJ2-7; D gene uncertain. From germline, CDR1 is PRHDT and CDR2 FYEKMQ (reference sequence). With 2 bases removed from V and 1 base from J, the gap between germline ends came to 9 bases. The CDR3 contains 14 residues. This CDR3 reads CASSLTAVSYEQYF. The CDR3 region has the DNA TGTGCCAGCAGCTTAACAGCTGTTTCCTACGAGCAGTACTTC.

The gene calls are TRBV18 and TRBJ2-7, with TRBD2 matching over 9 bases. CDR1 is KGHSH, CDR2 LQKENI, per germline. CDR3 length: 19 amino acids. V lost 0 bases and J lost 3; bases outside the gene matches: 15. In DNA, the CDR3 is TGTGCCAGCTCACCACCTAGCGGGAGTTGGGCCCTAGGGGGCTACGAGCAGTACTTC. Its protein product is CASSPPSGSWALGGYEQYF.

In its sample, this clone was seen once. The rearrangement joins TRBV28 to TRBJ1-4, with D possibly matching TRBD1 (6 bases). This CDR3 region has 12 residues. The V and J ends lost 3 bases and 7 bases respectively, with 6 bases between them. CDR1 is MDHEN and CDR2 is SYDVKM in the germline V gene. The CDR3 nucleotides read TGTGCCAGCAGTTTGACAGGTGAAAAACTGTTTTTT. The encoded protein is CASSLTGEKLFF.

This chain links TRBV29-1 with TRBJ2-1; 10 positions match TRBD1. The germline gives CDR1 SQVTM, CDR2 ANQGSEA. The CDR3 spans 14 residues. V shed 5 bases, J shed 3 bases, and the junction held 4 bases outside the gene matches. CDR3 DNA: TGCAGCGTTCGCCGGGACAGGGGCTACAATGAGCAGTTCTTC. Protein: CSVRRDRGYNEQFF.

This clone was seen once. The chain carries TRBV6-5 and TRBJ1-1, with D possibly being TRBD1 (6 bases). V dropped 2 bases and J dropped 4 bases, with 11 bases sitting between them. Per germline, CDR1 MNHEY and CDR2 SVGAGI. The CDR3 consists of 14 residues. This chain's CDR3 is CASSYRTGSTEAFF. CDR3 nucleotide sequence: TGTGCCAGCAGTTACCGTACAGGGAGCACTGAAGCTTTCTTT.

V usage is TRBV27 and J usage is TRBJ1-1, with unresolved D. The length of the CDR3 is 13 residues. Germline V lookup: CDR1 MNHEY, CDR2 SMNVEV (reference sequence). Trimming shortened V by 0 bases and J by 3 bases, and 5 bases separated the two germline ends. The chain's CDR3 is CASSLSAHTEAFF. CDR3 in DNA: TGTGCCAGCAGTTTATCGGCCCACACTGAAGCTTTCTTT.

The V and J genes are TRBV30 and TRBJ2-7; 7 bases fit TRBD1. There are 16 residues in the CDR3. Trimming took 3 bases from V and 3 from J; bases not matched to a gene: 14. Germline assignment: CDR1 GTSNPN and CDR2 SVGIG (reference sequence). CDR3 residues: CAWSSITGAGDYEQYF. In DNA form, the CDR3 reads TGTGCCTGGAGCTCTATTACAGGGGCCGGTGACTACGAGCAGTACTTC.

The chain employs TRBV18 and TRBJ2-7; TRBD1 aligns across 8 bases. After removal of 3 bases from V and 1 base from J, the junction contained 2 bases not matched to a gene. Per the germline V gene, CDR1 is KGHSH and CDR2 is LQKENI. The CDR3 extends over 14 amino acids. CDR3 region: CASSPDRESYEQYF. For the CDR3, the DNA is TGTGCCAGCTCACCGGACAGGGAGTCCTACGAGCAGTACTTC.

The chain combines TRBV12-3 or TRBV12-4 with TRBJ2-3; D not certain. Trimming removed 1 base from V and 4 bases from J, with 6 bases in between. This CDR3 is 13 amino acids long. As DNA, the CDR3 is TGTGCCAGCAGTTTAGGGTTGGCAGATACGCAGTATTTT. It is translated as CASSLGLADTQYF.

J is TRBJ1-1 and V is TRBV10-3, with D tentatively TRBD1 (6 bases). The CDR3 covers 14 residues. Germline V gene data show CDR1 as ENHRY and CDR2 as SYGVKD. V was trimmed by 6 bases and J by 4 bases, leaving 15 bases between them. CDR3 sequence reads: CAISVSGALTEAFF. In DNA, the CDR3 is TGTGCCATCAGCGTCTCGGGGGCGCTCACTGAAGCTTTCTTT.

The V call is TRBV10-3, the J call TRBJ2-7, with TRBD2 as a possible D gene (6 bases). The V end lost 10 bases, the J end lost 7 bases, and 14 bases lay between the germline ends. The CDR3 has 11 residues. Germline V gives CDR1 ENHRY, CDR2 SYGVKD. The CDR3 DNA follows: TGTGCCACCTTTGGAGGGTGGGAGCAGTACTTC. Encoded protein: CATFGGWEQYF.

V and J are TRBV19 and TRBJ2-7; 9 bases align to TRBD1. This CDR3 has 14 amino acids. J was trimmed by 3 bases and V by 7 bases; bases with no gene match: 7. Germline V gene data show CDR1 as LNHDA and CDR2 as SQIVND (reference sequence). CDR3 amino acids: CASKGQGPNYEQYF. DNA of the CDR3: TGTGCCAGTAAAGGACAGGGGCCCAACTACGAGCAGTACTTC.

The chain carries TRBV6-5 and TRBJ1-2; a weak D match, TRBD1 (6 bases). The V end was cut by 7 bases, the J end by 0 bases, with 12 bases between. The germline V gene has CDR1 MNHEY and CDR2 SVGAGI. The CDR3 runs 14 residues. DNA of the CDR3: TGTGCCAGCACTCCGGACAGCACTAACTATGGCTACACCTTC. Translating gives CASTPDSTNYGYTF.